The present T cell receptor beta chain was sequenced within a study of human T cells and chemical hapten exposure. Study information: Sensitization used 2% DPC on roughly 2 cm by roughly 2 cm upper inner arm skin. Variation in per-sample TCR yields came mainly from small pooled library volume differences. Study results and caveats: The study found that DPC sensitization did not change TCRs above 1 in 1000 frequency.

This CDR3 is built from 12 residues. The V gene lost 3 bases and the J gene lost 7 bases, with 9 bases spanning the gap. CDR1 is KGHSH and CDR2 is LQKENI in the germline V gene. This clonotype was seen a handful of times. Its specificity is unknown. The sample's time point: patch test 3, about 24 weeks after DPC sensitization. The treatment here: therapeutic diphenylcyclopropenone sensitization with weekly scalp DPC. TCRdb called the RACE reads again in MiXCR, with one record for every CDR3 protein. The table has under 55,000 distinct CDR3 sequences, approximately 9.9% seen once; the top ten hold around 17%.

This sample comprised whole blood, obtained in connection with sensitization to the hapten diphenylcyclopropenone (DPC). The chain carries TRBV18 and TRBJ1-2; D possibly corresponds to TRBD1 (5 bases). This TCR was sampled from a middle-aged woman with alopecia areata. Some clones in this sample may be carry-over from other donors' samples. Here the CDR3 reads CASSPGTTGYTF. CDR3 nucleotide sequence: TGTGCCAGCTCACCCGGGACTACTGGCTACACCTTC.